These 11 T cell receptor beta chains were all obtained from the same sample, sequenced in a study of post-analysis software for immune sequencing data. Unique molecular identifiers were built into the TCR beta cDNA libraries. MiXCR, applied by TCRdb to the PCR reads, yields one record per CDR3 protein. This sample has 350,000 to 500,000 distinct CDR3 sequences, with less than 40% found just once. Study-level findings and limits: Controls had lower frequencies than patients of 4 or 5 TRBV segments, which included TRBV5-6, TRBV5-1 and TRBV20-1.

No antigen is known for these receptors. Sequences were obtained from blood. The receptors shown here come from a girl aged 2 to 9 with multiple sclerosis.

The chain links TRBV7-6 to TRBJ2-1; 10 nucleotides agree with TRBD2. From germline, CDR1 is SGHVS and CDR2 FNYEAQ. Losses at the gene ends were 4 bases for V and 5 bases for J; bases not matched to a gene: 17. The CDR3 is 19 amino acids. CDR3 nucleotides: TGTGCCAGCAGCTATTCAGGGGGCTGGTGGACTAGCGGAGACAATGAGCAGTTCTTC. Amino acids: CASSYSGGWWTSGDNEQFF.

V usage is TRBV7-2 and J usage is TRBJ2-5; possible D gene TRBD1, 6 bases. TRBJ2-7 matches the DNA end more closely, so the J call is doubtful. The CDR3 covers 14 residues. Germline loops: CDR1 SGHTA, CDR2 FQGNSA. The CDR3 DNA reads as TGTGCCAGCAGCTTAGTGCCAGGGGTAGACGAGCAGTACTTC. Amino acids: CASSLVPGVDEQYF.

The chain couples TRBV13 to TRBJ1-2; D ambiguous. Looked up from germline, CDR1 is PRHDT and CDR2 is FYEKMQ (reference sequence). The CDR3 covers 13 residues. Trimming stripped 5 bases from V and 8 bases from J, with 15 bases between. CDR3 amino acids: CASSMDGRGGYTF. The CDR3, as DNA: TGTGCCAGCAGCATGGACGGCCGGGGAGGCTACACCTTC.

This chain connects TRBV14 to TRBJ2-4; tentatively, D is TRBD1 (6 bases). Looked up from germline, CDR1 is SGHDN and CDR2 is FVKESK. Trimming stripped 4 bases from V and 9 bases from J, with 16 bases between. CDR3 length equals 14 residues. The CDR3 loop is CASSPGQRGVIQYF. In nucleotides, the CDR3 is TGTGCCAGCAGCCCGGGACAAAGGGGAGTCATTCAGTACTTC.

The CDR3 DNA sequence: TGCGCCAGCAGCCAATACGGACCACGAGCTGAAGCTTTCTTT. It codes for CASSQYGPRAEAFF. V and J are TRBV4-3 and TRBJ1-1, with no clear D. Trimming took off 2 bases at V and 6 bases at J, with 13 bases between the two ends. CDR1 LGHNA and CDR2 YSLEER come from the germline V gene. This CDR3 has 14 amino acids.

The chain is built from TRBV7-6 and TRBJ2-7; D remains unclear. Trimming shortened V by 3 bases and J by 1 base, and 10 bases separated the two germline ends. Germline V gene data show CDR1 as SGHVS and CDR2 as FNYEAQ. CDR3 length: 14 residues. The CDR3 nucleotides are TGTGCCAGCAGCTTCGCGGCAGATTCCTACGAGCAGTACTTC. Its translation is CASSFAADSYEQYF.

In nucleotides, the CDR3 is TGCAGTGCTGTGGGTTGGACAGAGGCTGAGCAGTTCTTC. Translating it yields CSAVGWTEAEQFF. This chain joins TRBV20-1 and TRBJ2-1, with D possibly being TRBD1 (6 bases). Trimming stripped 5 bases from V and 9 bases from J, with 17 bases between. CDR3 size: 13 residues. CDR1 and CDR2 from the germline V gene are DFQATT and SNEGSKA (reference sequence).

This clonotype was detected a few times. The chain recombines TRBV29-1 with TRBJ2-7, with D unresolved. Per the germline V gene, CDR1 is SQVTM and CDR2 is ANQGSEA. The CDR3 extends over 12 amino acids. V was clipped by 6 bases and J by 7 bases, with 16 bases between them. CDR3 DNA sequence: TGCAGCGTGAGCACCCGACCCTGGGAGCAGTACTTC. Protein sequence: CSVSTRPWEQYF.

Details on this clonotype: An end of the junction differs from the germline gene, which may be a read error. The chain uses TRBV5-1 and TRBJ2-7; the D is unclear. CDR1 and CDR2 from the germline V gene are SGHRS and YFSETQ. This CDR3 is built from 16 residues. The CDR3 loop reads CASSLGQLGPSYERYF. In DNA, the CDR3 is TGCGCCAGCAGCTTGGGGCAGCTAGGACCCTCCTACGAGCGGTACTTC.

Regarding this clonotype: This clone may be a read error of a much larger clone one base away. CDR3 bases: TGTGCCACCAGTAGACAGGTGATGACGGAGACCCAGTACTTC. It translates to CATSRQVMTETQYF. The chain is built from TRBV10-3 and TRBJ2-7, with D maybe TRBD1 (6 bases). The J call is in doubt because the DNA end fits TRBJ2-5 better. The CDR3 spans 14 residues. CDR1 ENHRY and CDR2 SYGVKD come from the germline V gene.

This sequence joins TRBV10-3 and TRBJ2-5; unclear D gene. With 3 bases removed from V and 4 bases from J, the gap between germline ends came to 6 bases. This CDR3 spans 12 amino acids. CDR1 is ENHRY and CDR2 is SYGVKD in the germline V gene. CDR3 region: CAISDWGETQYF. The CDR3 DNA follows: TGTGCCATCAGTGATTGGGGAGAGACCCAGTACTTC.